The 23 T cell receptor beta chains in this list originate from one sample, sequenced in a study of blood T cell repertoires in COVID-19. Using immunoSEQ multiplex PCR, the repertoire was profiled, and TCRdb retains in-frame clones only, with some absent. The repertoire holds 70,000 to 100,000 clones, with around nine tenths as singletons. Sequencing was carried out using peripheral blood. The receptor source for this set is an elderly man with active or convalescent COVID-19.

The genes are TRBV19 and TRBJ2-1; perhaps TRBD1 as D (5 bases). Trimming pared 3 bases from V and 5 bases from J, leaving 17 bases between. CDR1 and CDR2 from the germline V gene are LNHDA and SQIVND (reference sequence). The CDR3 has 16 amino acids. The CDR3 here is CASSMIGARDNNEQFF. The DNA for the CDR3 is TGTGCCAGTAGTATGATAGGGGCACGCGACAACAATGAGCAGTTCTTC.

CDR3 nucleotides: TGTGCCAGCCAGAGGGGGGGCGAGCAGTACTTC. Translated: CASQRGGEQYF. This chain connects TRBV7-2 to TRBJ2-7; the D gene is possibly TRBD2 (7 bases). V lost 8 bases and J lost 6, with 11 bases in between. The CDR3 totals 11 residues. CDR1 and CDR2 from the germline V gene are SGHTA and FQGNSA.

J is TRBJ2-1 and V is TRBV7-3; possibly TRBD2 for D (6 bases). Germline V lookup: CDR1 SGHTA, CDR2 FQGTGA. V lost 1 base to trimming and J lost 4 bases, with 14 bases between them. The CDR3 has 16 residues. The CDR3 protein is CASSLSAGRLYNEQFF. The CDR3 DNA sequence: TGTGCCAGCAGCTTAAGTGCGGGACGGCTTTACAATGAGCAGTTCTTC.

The rearrangement uses TRBV29-1 and TRBJ2-1, with TRBD2 matching 11 bases. The V gene end was trimmed by 3 bases and the J gene end by 0 bases; junction bases not matched to a gene: 7. CDR1 and CDR2 (germline): SQVTM, ANQGSEA. CDR3 size: 17 residues. The CDR3 bases are TGCAGCGTTGATGGTAGCGGGAGGGCCAGCTCCTACAATGAGCAGTTCTTC. Protein product: CSVDGSGRASSYNEQFF.

The chain carries TRBV10-3 and TRBJ1-5; D is perhaps TRBD1 (5 bases). There are 16 residues in the CDR3. Trimming left V 0 bases short and J 1 base short, with 10 bases between. Germline assignment: CDR1 ENHRY and CDR2 SYGVKD. The CDR3 region has the DNA TGTGCCATCAGTGAGTCATTCCGGGGGAGCAATCAGCCCCAGCATTTT. Protein: CAISESFRGSNQPQHF.

The chain uses TRBV24-1 and TRBJ2-3; TRBD1 matches at 9 bases. CDR1 KGHDR and CDR2 SFDVKD come from the germline V gene. The CDR3 length is 16 residues. The V segment lost 6 bases and the J segment 5 bases; nucleotides outside the gene matches: 11. CDR3 loop: CATSSQDRGRRDTQYF. The CDR3 DNA is TGTGCCACCAGTAGTCAGGACAGGGGCCGGAGAGATACGCAGTATTTT.

The chain couples TRBV27 to TRBJ1-6; 8 bases fit TRBD1. V gave up 6 bases and J gave up 7 bases; unmatched junction bases: 5. The CDR3 is 14 residues long. Germline lookup yields CDR1 MNHEY and CDR2 SMNVEV (reference sequence). The CDR3 sequence is CASRGTGKNSPLHF. CDR3 sequence (DNA): TGTGCCAGCAGGGGGACAGGAAAAAATTCACCCCTCCACTTT.

As DNA, the CDR3 is TGCACCAGCAGCCCCAGGAGGGAGGAGTTCCCTAATGAAAAACTGTTTTTT. This encodes CTSSPRREEFPNEKLFF. This chain connects TRBV1 to TRBJ1-4. TRBV1 is a pseudogene locus. This CDR3 has 17 residues.

The chain carries TRBV7-9 and TRBJ1-2; 9 bases agree with TRBD1. The V gene's germline CDR1 is SEHNR and CDR2 FQNEAQ (reference sequence). V gave up 4 bases and J gave up 9 bases; unmatched junction bases: 6. The CDR3 runs 13 residues. Here the CDR3 reads CASSSVDRGSYTF. DNA for the CDR3: TGTGCCAGCAGCTCAGTGGACAGGGGTAGCTACACCTTC.

The chain uses TRBV6-6 and TRBJ2-7; 8 bases are a match to TRBD2. The CDR3 is 13 residues long. Trimming took 2 bases from V and 5 from J; bases not matched to a gene: 2. The germline V gene has CDR1 MNHNY and CDR2 SVGAGI (reference sequence). DNA of the CDR3: TGTGCCAGCAGTTACGTTAGCGGGAACGAGCAGTACTTC. It encodes CASSYVSGNEQYF.

This sequence joins TRBV7-2 and TRBJ2-5; TRBD2 aligns across 11 bases. V gave up 5 bases and J gave up 2 bases; unmatched junction bases: 10. The CDR3 runs to 17 residues. Looked up from germline, CDR1 is SGHTA and CDR2 is FQGNSA. The CDR3 bases are TGTGCCAGCAGCCACGGAACAACTAGCGGGAGACAAGAGACCCAGTACTTC. This translates into CASSHGTTSGRQETQYF.

J is TRBJ2-5 and V is TRBV28, with D possibly TRBD2 on 5 matching bases. V lost 6 bases and J lost 2, with 10 bases in between. This CDR3 has 13 residues. Germline CDR1 reads MDHEN; CDR2 reads SYDVKM. CDR3 protein: CASSSPGQETQYF. DNA of the CDR3: TGTGCCAGCAGCTCCCCGGGACAAGAGACCCAGTACTTC.

Written as DNA, the CDR3 is TGCGCCAGCAGCCAAGATAGAGTAGCGGGAGGGCGTGAGCAGTTCTTC. This encodes CASSQDRVAGGREQFF. The genes are TRBV4-1 and TRBJ2-1; TRBD2 agrees at 11 bases. With V trimmed by 0 bases and J by 9 bases, 7 bases remained unmatched. The CDR3 has 16 amino acids. Germline-derived CDR1 and CDR2 are MGHRA and YSYEKL.

The V and J genes are TRBV9 and TRBJ1-5; a possible D gene is TRBD1 (5 bases). The CDR3 loop spans 14 amino acids. Germline assignment: CDR1 SGDLS and CDR2 YYNGEE. V dropped 0 bases and J dropped 1 base, with 5 bases sitting between them. The CDR3 bases are TGTGCCAGCAGCGTAGGGACAAGCAATCAGCCCCAGCATTTT. Its translation: CASSVGTSNQPQHF. Full variable domain (outside the CDR3, taken from reference TRBV9 and TRBJ1-5): DSGVTQTPKHLITATGQRVTLRCSPRSGDLSVYWYQQSLDQGLQFLIQYYNGEERAKGNILERFSAQQFPDLHSELNLSSLELGDSALYFCASSVGTSNQPQHFGDGTRLSIL.

This sequence joins TRBV5-1 and TRBJ1-4; D may be TRBD1 (6 bases). The CDR3 spans 14 residues. V shed 0 bases and J shed 8 bases, with 11 bases lying between them. Looked up from germline, CDR1 is SGHRS and CDR2 is YFSETQ. CDR3 residues: CASSLGSTGEKLFF. CDR3 sequence (DNA): TGCGCCAGCAGCTTGGGCAGCACAGGGGAAAAACTGTTTTTT.

This chain joins TRBV7-3 and TRBJ2-2; the D gene is possibly TRBD2 (5 bases). Trimming cost V 5 bases and J 5 bases, with 12 bases left between them. CDR1 and CDR2 from the germline V gene are SGHTA and FQGTGA. The CDR3 spans 14 residues. In DNA, the CDR3 is TGTGCCAGCAGCCCCCCAGGCGGGACCGGGGAGCTGTTTTTT. The encoded protein is CASSPPGGTGELFF.

The chain joins TRBV28 to TRBJ2-5, with a weak D call TRBD2 (5 bases). Trimming cost V 2 bases and J 5 bases, with 6 bases left between them. Germline CDR1 reads MDHEN; CDR2 reads SYDVKM. The CDR3 sequence is 12 residues long. The DNA for the CDR3 is TGTGCCAGCAGTTTACCGGGGGAGACCCAGTACTTC. Protein sequence: CASSLPGETQYF.

The CDR3 nucleotides read TGTGCCAGCAGCCATTGGCCCCCAGGGGATAGCGGCTACACCTTC. Translated, it gives CASSHWPPGDSGYTF. The genes are TRBV4-2 and TRBJ1-2; D is possibly TRBD1 (6 bases). The CDR3 is 15 residues long. Deletions cut 3 bases from V and 8 bases from J, with 19 bases between. Germline V gene data show CDR1 as LGHNA and CDR2 as YNFKEQ.

The chain carries TRBV29-1 and TRBJ2-1, with 10 bases identical to TRBD2. CDR1 is SQVTM and CDR2 is ANQGSEA in the germline V gene. The CDR3 contains 14 residues. The trim removed 4 bases at V and 9 bases at J, leaving 9 bases unmatched. In DNA form, the CDR3 reads TGCAGCGTTGTAGTGCTAGCGGGAGTGGGTGAGCAGTTCTTC. Protein sequence: CSVVVLAGVGEQFF.

J is TRBJ1-5 and V is TRBV5-6; D is possibly TRBD1 (6 bases). Trimming removed 6 bases from V and 1 base from J, with 20 bases in between. The V gene's germline CDR1 is SGHDT and CDR2 YYEEEE. This CDR3 comprises 17 residues. The CDR3 bases are TGTGCCAGCACCCTGGGTGGGGGGGGCGCGAGCAATCAGCCCCAGCATTTT. It yields the protein CASTLGGGGASNQPQHF.

This clone showed up just once. V gene TRBV7-6 combines with J gene TRBJ2-1; the match to TRBD2 covers 9 bases. Germline V gives CDR1 SGHVS, CDR2 FNYEAQ. V dropped 3 bases and J dropped 2; count of bases not matched to a gene: 2. The CDR3 totals 15 residues. CDR3 bases: TGTGCCAGCAGCTTGCGGGAGGGCACCTACAATGAGCAGTTCTTC. It translates to CASSLREGTYNEQFF.

This chain uses TRBV7-2 with TRBJ2-2, with TRBD2 matching over 9 bases. Germline loops: CDR1 SGHTA, CDR2 FQGNSA. J lost 0 bases, V lost 5 bases, and 10 bases had no gene match. The CDR3 extends over 18 amino acids. The CDR3 here is CASSPWLAGTTNTGELFF. In DNA, the CDR3 is TGTGCCAGCAGCCCCTGGCTAGCGGGGACCACGAACACCGGGGAGCTGTTTTTT. The whole variable domain, filled in from reference TRBV7-2 and TRBJ2-2, reads GAGVSQSPSNKVTEKGKDVELRCDPISGHTALYWYRQSLGQGLEFLIYFQGNSAPDKSGLPSDRFSAERTGGSVSTLTIQRTQQEDSAVYLCASSPWLAGTTNTGELFFGEGSRLTVL.

The genes are TRBV5-5 and TRBJ1-5, with TRBD1 as a possible D gene (6 bases). V dropped 4 bases and J dropped 9 bases, with 17 bases sitting between them. The CDR3 is 14 amino acids. CDR1 SGHKS and CDR2 YYEKEE come from the germline V gene (reference sequence). The CDR3 is CASSPGGGGRPQHF. The CDR3 bases are TGTGCCAGCAGCCCGGGGGGCGGGGGTCGGCCCCAGCATTTT.